The next 6 T cell receptor beta chains were all read from a single sample in a study of T cell repertoires in cytomegalovirus infection. TCRdb reprocessed the reads with MiXCR, giving one entry per CDR3 protein. The sample holds around 200,000 distinct CDR3 sequences, approximately 18% seen once. The sample consisted of CD8+ T cells from PBMCs. The receptors shown here come from a human donor in good health (CMV status not recorded). Some clones in this sample may be carry-over from other donors' samples.

The chain is built from TRBV7-3 and TRBJ1-1; D gene ambiguous. This CDR3 spans 13 amino acids. Germline assignment: CDR1 SGHTA and CDR2 FQGTGA. V gave up 5 bases and J gave up 2 bases, with 9 bases separating them. CDR3 coding DNA: TGTGCCAGCAGCCCACAATACAACACTGAAGCTTTCTTT. Its protein product is CASSPQYNTEAFF. Together with reference TRBV7-3 and TRBJ1-1, the CDR3 gives the full variable domain: GAGVSQTPSNKVTEKGKYVELRCDPISGHTALYWYRQSLGQGPEFLIYFQGTGAADDSGLPNDRFFAVRPEGSVSTLKIQRTERGDSAVYLCASSPQYNTEAFFGQGTRLTVV.

The chain links TRBV7-8 to TRBJ2-5; D is uncertain. Germline values: CDR1 SGHVS, CDR2 FQNEAQ. This CDR3 region has 11 residues. Trimming pared 5 bases from V and 5 bases from J, leaving 6 bases between. The CDR3 sequence: CASSMGETQYF. CDR3 bases: TGTGCCAGCAGCATGGGGGAGACCCAGTACTTC. Using reference TRBV7-8 and TRBJ2-5 for the parts outside the CDR3, the full variable domain is GAGVSQSPRYKVAKRGQDVALRCDPISGHVSLFWYQQALGQGPEFLTYFQNEAQLDKSGLPSDRFFAERPEGSVSTLKIQRTQQEDSAVYLCASSMGETQYFGPGTRLLVL.

In this sample, this clonotype turned up a few times. The V and J genes are TRBV4-1 and TRBJ1-2, with 8 bases identical to TRBD1. CDR3 length: 17 residues. Germline assignment: CDR1 MGHRA and CDR2 YSYEKL. After removal of 0 bases from V and 5 bases from J, the junction contained 11 bases not matched to a gene. The CDR3 here is CASSQDPQGAPGYGYTF. The CDR3 nucleotides are TGCGCCAGCAGCCAAGATCCCCAGGGGGCGCCAGGGTATGGCTACACCTTC.

V is TRBV5-6 and J is TRBJ2-7; D possibly corresponds to TRBD2 (6 bases). The CDR3 spans 16 residues. In germline, CDR1 is SGHDT, CDR2 YYEEEE. V was clipped by 4 bases and J by 7 bases, with 24 bases between them. The CDR3: CASSLVISGLMGEQYF. DNA for the CDR3: TGTGCCAGCAGCCTAGTAATCTCGGGACTGATGGGGGAGCAGTACTTC.

The chain combines TRBV20-1 with TRBJ2-3; 8 nucleotides agree with TRBD1. The CDR3 extends over 13 amino acids. Trimming cost V 5 bases and J 6 bases; bases outside gene matches: 7. Germline loops: CDR1 DFQATT, CDR2 SNEGSKA (reference sequence). Written as DNA, the CDR3 is TGCAGTGCTCTCGGACAGGGTCGTGATACGCAGTATTTT. Translating it yields CSALGQGRDTQYF.

This chain joins TRBV6-2 or TRBV6-3 and TRBJ2-7; 9 nucleotides align to TRBD1. V lost 0 bases to trimming and J lost 5 bases; unmatched junction nucleotides: 8. Germline V gene sequence: CDR1 MNHEY, CDR2 SVGEGT. There are 16 residues in the CDR3. This CDR3 reads CASSYSMGQGTDEQYF. The CDR3 region has the DNA TGTGCCAGCAGTTACTCGATGGGACAGGGTACCGACGAGCAGTACTTC.